This T cell receptor (beta chain) appears in the sequencing data of a study of cytomegalovirus exposure and HLA in healthy donors. General observations from the study: Researchers reported in a later analysis that a missense DCLRE1C variant was tied to TCR beta V- and J-gene trimming. Common viral pathogens seemed, in a later analysis, to connect with several of the most significant clusters.

In germline, CDR1 is GTSNPN, CDR2 SVGIG (reference sequence). The CDR3 extends over 14 amino acids. The junction had 7 bases not matched to a gene; V was cut back by 4 bases and J by 4 bases. This clone appeared once. No antigen is known for it. In the PCR, 60 Vbeta and 13 Jbeta primers were used. Sequenced by immunoSEQ multiplex PCR; TCRdb stores in-frame clones only, minus some. Seen here are 150,000 to 170,000 clones, 70% to 80% observed once, and the top ten hold around 7.2%. The sequence was obtained from a man aged 25 to 45 in good health and CMV-seropositive. The V call is TRBV30, the J call TRBJ1-3; 7 bases line up with TRBD1. The sequenced sample consisted of PBMCs. CDR3 region: CAWTPAGGGNTIYF. The CDR3 DNA sequence: TGTGCCTGGACCCCAGCAGGGGGAGGAAACACCATATATTTT.